Reported below is one T cell receptor beta chain. The germline gene is not matched at one end of the junction; a read error may be the cause. This specimen comes from a study of tumor and adjacent non-tumor tissue in lung cancer. Study-level information: Patients comprised about a dozen adenocarcinoma, a couple of squamous cell carcinoma and 1 small cell lung cancer.

RNA was extracted from bulk tissue without any cell sorting. A modified ARM-PCR protocol with three rounds of nested PCR amplified TCRbeta. TCRdb recomputed calls from the multiplex PCR reads with MiXCR, one row per CDR3 protein. The data contain 60,000 to 95,000 distinct CDR3 sequences, more than 60% of them singletons. The CDR3 length is 14 residues. Germline assignment: CDR1 SGHAT and CDR2 FQNNGV. Sequences were obtained from lung tumor tissue. The TCR comes from a woman aged 45-60 years with non-small cell lung cancer. J is TRBJ2-7 and V is TRBV11-2; D gene unclear. CDR3 amino acids: CASNLVRDSYEQYF. CDR3 in DNA: TGTGCCAGCAACTTAGTTAGGGATAGCTATGAGCAGTACTTC.